This TCR beta chain was captured by sequencing in a study of blood T cell repertoires in COVID-19. At the level of the study: Acute and convalescent COVID-19 specimens originated in the United States, Italy and Spain. From T cells, B-cell-depleted T cells, or PBMCs came the material, which was cDNA or gDNA.

In the authors' workflow: It was from reference gene primer amplification that nucleated cell counts were estimated. Clones were sequenced by immunoSEQ multiplex PCR, and TCRdb holds only the in-frame ones, with some missing. Clone size and the V and J calls come from that table; the DNA yielded D and trimming. The data show 150,000 to 200,000 clones, approximately 90% seen once. The V and J ends lost 4 bases and 2 bases, in that order; junction bases with no gene match: 12. CDR3 length: 18 amino acids. CDR1 is LGHDT and CDR2 is YNNKEL in the germline V gene (reference sequence). The source of this sequence is a man aged 50-59 years with acute or convalescent COVID-19. Material for sequencing was peripheral blood. This rearrangement joins TRBV3-1 (or the pseudogene TRBV3-2) to TRBJ1-3; TRBD1 aligns across 9 bases. CDR3 coding DNA: TGTGCCAGCAGCCTTCGACGGGACAGGGAAGGAGCTGGAAACACCATATATTTT. Protein product: CASSLRRDREGAGNTIYF.